Listed here are 12 T cell receptor beta chains from one sample, sequenced in a study of molecular identifiers for immune sequencing clone quantification. TCRdb called the PCR reads again in MiXCR, with one record for every CDR3 protein. This sample yields about 300,000 distinct CDR3 sequences, of which about a fifth are seen a single time; approximately 0.84% belongs to the top ten. Material for sequencing was naive CD8+ T cells from blood, with Jurkat cell RNA spiked in. Subset specified: FACS-sorted CD8+CD4-CCR7+CD45RA+ naive T cells. These receptors were collected from a human donor in good health. Some libraries in this study had Jurkat cell RNA spiked in.

J is TRBJ2-3 and V is TRBV20-1; 13 bases agree with TRBD2. CDR1 DFQATT and CDR2 SNEGSKA come from the germline V gene (reference sequence). The CDR3 spans 18 residues. The trim removed 1 base at V and 2 bases at J, leaving 9 bases unmatched. The DNA of the CDR3 is TGCAGTGCTAGAGGCTCCGGGACTAGCGGGGAGGACACAGATACGCAGTATTTT. Protein product: CSARGSGTSGEDTDTQYF.

This clonotype occurred once. A much larger clone sits a single nucleotide away, making a read error possible. No conserved phenylalanine or tryptophan is present at the end of the CDR3, so a read error is the likely explanation. The V gene is TRBV11-3, the J gene TRBJ1-5; weak D call: TRBD1 (6 bases). The V end lost 9 bases, the J end lost 0 bases, and 18 bases lay between the germline ends. CDR3 length: 16 residues. Germline CDR1 is SGHNT and CDR2 is YENEEA. In DNA form, the CDR3 reads TGTGCCAGGGGGGGGCAGGAGAATCTTAGCAATCAGCCCCAGCATCTT. Translating it yields CARGGQENLSNQPQHL.

Ten or more counts support this clonotype. This chain uses TRBV20-1 with TRBJ1-2, with D tentatively TRBD1 (6 bases). Germline values: CDR1 DFQATT, CDR2 SNEGSKA (reference sequence). The CDR3 consists of 16 residues. Trimming shortened V by 5 bases and J by 3 bases, and 22 bases separated the two germline ends. DNA of the CDR3: TGCAGTGCTCTATCGGACAGCCTGATCAACGACTATGGCTACACCTTC. Protein: CSALSDSLINDYGYTF.

A remark on this clonotype: One base away lies a much larger clone, so this may be a sequencing read error. The chain carries TRBV7-2 and TRBJ2-1; 8 bases agree with TRBD2. This CDR3 has 15 amino acids. Germline lookup yields CDR1 SGHTA and CDR2 FQGNSA. Written as DNA, the CDR3 is TGTGCCAGCAGCTCCTCAGCGGGAGCTACGAATGAGCAGCTCTTC. Its protein product is CASSSSAGATNEQLF.

This clonotype was seen more than once but under ten times. The chain recombines TRBV27 with TRBJ1-5; D unclear. CDR1 and CDR2 (germline): MNHEY, SMNVEV (reference sequence). This CDR3 spans 14 amino acids. V lost 2 bases and J lost 3, with 8 bases in between. The CDR3 nucleotides are TGTGCCAGCAGTTTAATCGGGGTCAATCAGCCCCAGCATTTT. It translates to CASSLIGVNQPQHF.

This clonotype was observed many times. The V and J genes are TRBV25-1 and TRBJ1-2; D is unclear. V was trimmed by 3 bases and J by 4 bases, leaving 12 bases between them. Germline CDR1 and CDR2: MGHDK and SYGVNS. The CDR3 sequence is 14 residues long. The CDR3 DNA sequence: TGTGCCAGCAGTGATAAGGTCTCGAGCTATGGCTACACCTTC. Its protein is CASSDKVSSYGYTF.

This clonotype has at least ten counts. The chain employs TRBV29-1 and TRBJ2-2; D unresolved. The CDR3 contains 11 residues. Germline V gene lookup returns CDR1 SQVTM and CDR2 ANQGSEA. Trimming pared 5 bases from V and 5 bases from J, leaving 6 bases between. CDR3 sequence: CSVSSTGELFF. In DNA, the CDR3 is TGCAGCGTTTCAAGTACCGGGGAGCTGTTTTTT.

This clonotype was seen a few times. This chain joins TRBV4-3 and TRBJ1-4, with a tentative D call TRBD1 (6 bases). Germline V gene lookup returns CDR1 LGHNA and CDR2 YSLEER. Trimming left V 5 bases short and J 0 bases short, with 13 bases between. The CDR3 is made up of 16 amino acids. This chain's CDR3 is CASSYADSATNEKLFF. CDR3 nucleotide sequence: TGCGCCAGCAGCTACGCGGACAGTGCAACTAATGAAAAACTGTTTTTT.

This clonotype was seen ten or more times. The rearrangement uses TRBV28 and TRBJ2-7; a possible D gene is TRBD2 (6 bases). Deletions cut 5 bases from V and 3 bases from J, with 20 bases between. Germline values: CDR1 MDHEN, CDR2 SYDVKM. CDR3 length: 16 residues. CDR3 nucleotide sequence: TGTGCCAGCAGTCCCATATCAGTGGGACTGTTCTACGAGCAGTACTTC. Translation gives CASSPISVGLFYEQYF.

As concerns this clonotype: A read error is possible here, since a much larger clone lies one base away. The chain employs TRBV29-1 and TRBJ2-2; TRBD2 matches 8 bases. Trimming cost V 6 bases and J 6 bases; bases outside gene matches: 6. CDR3 length equals 13 residues. Germline V gene data show CDR1 as SQVTM and CDR2 as ANQGSEA. The CDR3 DNA sequence: TGCAGCGTGGGAGGACTAGCAGCCGGGGAGCTGTTTTTT. The encoded protein is CSVGGLAAGELFF.

Ten or more counts support this clonotype. The chain has TRBV2 and TRBJ2-3; a possible D gene is TRBD1 (6 bases). Germline CDR1 and CDR2: SNHLY and FYNNEI. The V and J ends lost 10 bases and 2 bases respectively, with 13 bases between them. The CDR3 consists of 13 residues. CDR3 DNA sequence: TGTGCCACTACAACAGGGCTCACAGATACGCAGTATTTT. Residues: CATTTGLTDTQYF.

This clonotype has just a few counts. The rearrangement uses TRBV7-9 and TRBJ1-1; 8 positions agree with TRBD1. Germline-derived CDR1 and CDR2 are SEHNR and FQNEAQ (reference sequence). The CDR3 runs 16 residues. Germline trimming cut 5 bases from V and 0 bases from J; bases unmatched to any gene: 8. CDR3 protein: CASSPSGQGMNTEAFF. CDR3 bases: TGTGCCAGCAGCCCCAGTGGACAGGGAATGAACACTGAAGCTTTCTTT.